Listed below are T cell receptor beta chains from one sample, sequenced in a study of CD8 T cells in Susac syndrome. One entry per CDR3 protein results from TCRdb running MiXCR on the immunoSEQ multiplex PCR reads. The sample lists approximately 220,000 distinct CDR3 sequences, roughly 92% occurring once. Sequenced: CD8+ T cells from PBMCs. The receptors here all came from a human donor with multiple sclerosis. The CDR3 runs from the conserved cysteine through the conserved F or W. A D gene is named only where the DNA matches it firmly. Expanded clones get a size class; other rows say once, few or many, or leave the size out.

>-|TRBV12-3/TRBV12-4|TRBJ1-2|-
TGTGCCAGTTTTGGGGTGCCAAGTTATTATGGCTACACCTTC
CASFGVPSYYGYTF
>-|TRBV6-1|TRBJ1-2|-
TGTGCCACCACCGGCGCGGAGACAGAGCTTCAAGGCTACACCTTC
CATTGAETELQGYTF
>TRBD1|TRBV2|TRBJ1-2|-
TGTGCCAGCAGTGAAGTTGGACAGGGAGGTATCTATGGCTACACCTTC
CASSEVGQGGIYGYTF
>TRBD2|TRBV7-8|TRBJ2-7|-
TGTGCCAGCAGCTCTCGGACTAGCGGGGGCATCTACGAGCAGTACTTC
CASSSRTSGGIYEQYF
>-|TRBV7-9|TRBJ2-2|-
TGTGCCAGCAGCTTAAGATCACGGGGCACCGGGGAGCTGTTTTTT
CASSLRSRGTGELFF
>-|TRBV19|TRBJ2-1|-
TGTGCCAGTCAATGGGGGGTGGGCAATGAGCAGTTCTTC
CASQWGVGNEQFF
>-|TRBV11-2|TRBJ1-1|-
TGTGCCAGCAGCTTAGGCGTCACGAACACTGAAGCTTTCTTT
CASSLGVTNTEAFF
>TRBD1|TRBV5-6|TRBJ1-2|-
TGTGCCAGCAGCTTGGGGACAGGGATATATGGCTACACCTTC
CASSLGTGIYGYTF
>TRBD1|TRBV20-1|TRBJ1-2|-
TGCAGTGCTAGGGGACAGGGTAACTATGGCTACACCTTC
CSARGQGNYGYTF
>-|TRBV6-5|TRBJ2-3|-
TGTGCCAGCAGTGCGCAGGGGAGGACCACAGATACGCAGTATTTT
CASSAQGRTTDTQYF
>-|TRBV12-3/TRBV12-4|TRBJ2-7|-
TGTGCCAGCAGTTTATCAGGGTTCTACGAGCAGTACTTC
CASSLSGFYEQYF
>TRBD1|TRBV4-1|TRBJ2-7|few
TGCGCCAGCAGCCTCTTTTGGGACAGGAGTTACGAGCAGTACTTC
CASSLFWDRSYEQYF
>-|TRBV27|TRBJ1-1|-
TGTGCCAGCAGTTTCCTGGGGATGTTGGACACTGAAGCTTTCTTT
CASSFLGMLDTEAFF
>-|TRBV6-4|TRBJ1-1|-
TGTGCCAGCAGCCCCGGATTTGGTGAGGCTGAAGCTTTCTTT
CASSPGFGEAEAFF
>-|TRBV2|TRBJ2-2|-
TGTGCCAGCAGGATGGGGGACGGTTCCGGGGAGCTGTTTTTT
CASRMGDGSGELFF
>TRBD2|TRBV3-1|TRBJ2-7|-
TGTGCCAGCAGCCAAGCCGCTCGGACTAGCGTCTACGAGCAGTACTTC
CASSQAARTSVYEQYF
>TRBD2|TRBV6-2/TRBV6-3|TRBJ2-5|-
TGTGCCAGCAGCCACTCGACTAGCGCCCAGACCCAGTACTTC
CASSHSTSAQTQYF
>TRBD2|TRBV7-8|TRBJ2-7|-
TGTGCCAGCACCTTATCCGGGCGGGGGGCCTACGAGCAGTACTTC
CASTLSGRGAYEQYF
>-|TRBV11-2|TRBJ2-7|-
TGTGCCAGCAGCTTCACCGGTGGGGGGTACGAGCAGTACTTC
CASSFTGGGYEQYF
>TRBD1|TRBV4-1|TRBJ1-1|-
TGCGCCAGCAGCCAACGGGACAGGGGGCGCCGGGAGAACACTGAAGCTTTCTTT
CASSQRDRGRRENTEAFF
>-|TRBV9|TRBJ2-7|-
TGTGCCAGCAGCGTAGGGGACACCACCTACGAGCAGTACTTC
CASSVGDTTYEQYF
>-|TRBV5-1|TRBJ1-5|-
TGCGCCAGCAGCTCCGACTTTAATCAGCCCCAGCATTTT
CASSSDFNQPQHF
>TRBD2|TRBV5-4|TRBJ2-1|-
TGTGCCAGCAGCTTGCTCGGGACTAGCGGGAGCTATCCGAATGAGCAGTTCTTC
CASSLLGTSGSYPNEQFF
>-|TRBV2|TRBJ2-7|-
TGTGCCAGCAGTTTACTCCCAATGGCTTACGAGCAGTACTTC
CASSLLPMAYEQYF
>TRBD1|TRBV18|TRBJ2-5|-
TGTGCCAGCTCCCGACTTGACAGGGGCGCAGAGACCCAGTACTTC
CASSRLDRGAETQYF
>-|TRBV15|TRBJ2-1|-
TGTGCCACCAGCAGAGCCTTTGACGGCCGGGGAGATGAGCAGTTCTTC
CATSRAFDGRGDEQFF
>-|TRBV18|TRBJ2-2|-
TGTGCCAGCTCAGCAGCAGGGGACACCGGGGAGCTGTTTTTT
CASSAAGDTGELFF
>-|TRBV5-1|TRBJ1-1|-
TGCGCCAGCAGCCCGGGCATAAACACTGAAGCTTTCTTT
CASSPGINTEAFF
>TRBD1|TRBV19|TRBJ1-5|once
TGTGCCAGTAGCATAAGCGGCTACGTAGGGGGCACTTGGCATTTT
CASSISGYVGGTWHF
>TRBD1|TRBV5-4|TRBJ2-2|-
TGTGCCAGCAGCACCTTAACAGGGGAAGGCGGGGAGCTGTTTTTT
CASSTLTGEGGELFF
>TRBD2|TRBV7-9|TRBJ2-3|-
TGTGCCAGCAGCCCCGGAGCGGGAGGGGGACCAGATACGCAGTATTTT
CASSPGAGGGPDTQYF
>TRBD1|TRBV27|TRBJ1-5|once
TGTGCCAGCAGTCCCGACAGGGGAATAGGTCAGCCCCAGCATTTT
CASSPDRGIGQPQHF
>-|TRBV29-1|TRBJ2-5|-
TGCAGCGTTGAAATTGGGACCCAGTACTTC
CSVEIGTQYF
>-|TRBV6-5|TRBJ2-1|-
TGTGCCAGCAGTTACTCGCGAGGGGCCGGGAATGAGCAGTTCTTC
CASSYSRGAGNEQFF
>-|TRBV30|TRBJ2-6|-
TGTGCCTGGAGTGTACAGGCGCGCGCTCTCTCTGGGGCCAACGTCCTGACTTTC
CAWSVQARALSGANVLTF
>-|TRBV9|TRBJ2-6|-
TGTGCCAGCAGCGTTAGTAAGAGAACTGGGGCCAACGTCCTGACTTTC
CASSVSKRTGANVLTF
>-|TRBV7-9|TRBJ2-2|-
TGTGCCAGCAGCTCACGGGTGTGGACCGGGGAGCTGTTTTTT
CASSSRVWTGELFF
>-|TRBV19|TRBJ1-4|-
TGTGCCAGTAGTACCGCAACAGGGAATGAAAAACTGTTTTTT
CASSTATGNEKLFF
>TRBD2|TRBV11-2|TRBJ2-5|-
TGTGCCAGCAGCTTATCCTATACTAGCGGGGTAATCCAGTACTTC
CASSLSYTSGVIQYF
>TRBD1|TRBV19|TRBJ1-5|-
TGTGCCAGTAGTACCGGACAGGGGTGGCAGCCCCAGCATTTT
CASSTGQGWQPQHF
>TRBD2|TRBV9|TRBJ2-1|-
TGTGCCAGCAGCGGAGGCGGGAGGCCAGAAGAGCAGTTCTTC
CASSGGGRPEEQFF
>TRBD1|TRBV7-8|TRBJ2-7|few
TGTGCCAGCAGCCTCTCCTTCGGGACAGGGGTCAAGAGCAACGAGCAGTACTTC
CASSLSFGTGVKSNEQYF
>-|TRBV30|TRBJ2-7|-
TGTGCCTGGAGTGGGGACGGGGTCCTCGCCTACGAGCAGTACTTC
CAWSGDGVLAYEQYF
>-|TRBV20-1|TRBJ2-7|-
TGCAGTGCTAGAGATATACAGGGTTTACCCTACGAGCAGTACTTC
CSARDIQGLPYEQYF
>-|TRBV9|TRBJ2-3|-
TGTGCCAGCAGCGCGACTAGTTCTAGGCTGGGCACAGATACGCAGTATTTT
CASSATSSRLGTDTQYF
>-|TRBV7-2|TRBJ2-7|-
TGTGCCAGCAGCTTAGACGTCCTGCCGGACGAGCAGTACTTC
CASSLDVLPDEQYF
>-|TRBV7-3|TRBJ2-7|-
TGTGCCAGCAGCCAAAAGGCAGGGGCCTACGAGCAGTACTTC
CASSQKAGAYEQYF
>-|TRBV7-9|TRBJ2-4|once
TGTGCCAGCAGCCCCCGACAGCTAGCCAAAAACATTCAGTACTTC
CASSPRQLAKNIQYF
>TRBD2|TRBV2|TRBJ2-3|-
TGTGCCAGCAGTACACTAGCGGTTAGCACAGATACGCAGTATTTT
CASSTLAVSTDTQYF
>-|TRBV5-5|TRBJ2-1|-
TGTGCCAGCAGCTTTGAACGGTTCTCCTACAATGAGCAGTTCTTC
CASSFERFSYNEQFF
>-|TRBV5-1|TRBJ2-1|-
TGCGCCACCGCGGCGGAGTTTGACAATGAGCAGTTCTTC
CATAAEFDNEQFF
>-|TRBV13|TRBJ2-5|-
TGTGCCAGCAGCCTTATAGGACAGAAAGAGACCCAGTACTTC
CASSLIGQKETQYF